This T cell receptor (beta chain) was sequenced for a study of cytomegalovirus exposure and HLA in healthy donors (dated by TCRdb to about 2017). For the study in its entirety: An earlier analysis of about 560 of the donors reported 276 Gb of sequence data and 95 million to 140 million unique TCR beta sequences obtained from some 170 million T cells. The study aimed to test whether signatures of past pathogen exposure could be identified by cataloging public T cell receptors. Typing coverage differed by locus: A, B, C, DRB1 and DQB1 were typed in roughly 629-630 donors, DQA1 in about 500, DPA1 in over 600, and DPB1 in roughly 470. High-throughput TCR immunosequencing, statistical association of individual TCRs with disease status, and machine learning were combined to predict cytomegalovirus infection status. Genome-wide SNP genotypes for about 55% of the roughly 670 donors were used in a later genetic analysis, which treated that subset as a discovery cohort. About 300 gigabases of sequencing data and around 85 million unique TCR sequences made up an early release that covered approximately 700 HLA-typed donors. Rather than drawing on any new phenotypic data, the later analysis identified candidate immune exposures from TCR beta sequences and the way those sequences occurred across donors. In an earlier analysis of 500 to 650 of the donors, high-throughput TCR beta sequencing was used to judge whether each TCR beta V gene segment behaved as functional or pseudogenic. Roughly 5 DR-DQ haplotypes were treated as single units for association and clustering because of strong linkage in the cohort. Among around 400 genotyped donors of the cohort, an average of around 240,000 unique TCR beta nucleotide sequences were sequenced per donor, roughly 18% of them non-productive. Using immunosequencing, the study profiled T cell repertoires from fewer than 700 subjects and related those repertoires to cytomegalovirus serostatus. Alongside the repertoire data, information on donor age, sex, ethnicity and CMV serostatus was compiled. A later analysis re-examined previously published TCR beta repertoires from roughly 720 donors and added high-resolution HLA genotyping to investigate patterns of TCR occurrence. Among the roughly 380 genotyped donors, approximately 82% belonged to the genetic ancestry cluster associated with self-reported Caucasian donors. HLA typing covered class I and class II loci at four-digit resolution. All discovery cohort repertoires had been generated using a single sequencing platform. Besides the first cohort of 666 subjects, a separate validation cohort made up of 120 or so different subjects was used.

Overall study outcomes, separate from this receptor: In both the original and validation cohorts, the classifier was reported to diagnose cytomegalovirus status with high specificity and sensitivity. CMV serostatus was the only immune exposure information available for the cohort. The authors suggested that the approach could potentially be generalized to other disease states and immunological phenotypes. A further reported finding was that TCR beta sequences accurately predicted the HLA-A and HLA-B alleles for most subjects in the first cohort. The presence/absence analyses assumed that sequencing depth was roughly uniform across donors, and that assumption may not be true. An association between a missense DCLRE1C variant and V-gene and J-gene trimming of TCR beta chains was found in a later genetic analysis and replicated in an independent cohort. According to a later genetic analysis, donors in an Asian-associated ancestry cluster had fewer N-insertions in productive TCRs than the roughly 670-donor mean. A cluster of highly shared sequence variants was judged likely to represent a technical artifact of the sequencing pipeline. Three of the identified cytomegalovirus-associated TCR beta chains were confirmed in vitro to be specific for cytomegalovirus antigens. When HLA alleles, especially DR and DQ, strongly co-occurred, TCR associations were difficult to assign to individual alleles. Most TCR sequences were seen in very few donors, while some public TCRs were found in many individuals. The study listed approximately 160 TCR beta chains as associated with cytomegalovirus. Because HLA typing was unavailable for some donors at each locus, only the typed subset was used in association tests. At a false discovery rate of 0.05, a later analysis linked around 17,000 TCR beta sequences to specific HLA alleles. In a later analysis, HLA-associated TCR beta chains showed more clonal expansion and lower generation probabilities than non-associated chains that were equally common. In an earlier analysis of around 500 of the donors, most TCR beta V segments appeared in productive rearrangements about 87% or about 30% of the time, broadly matching IMGT annotations. This cohort had only TCR beta chains sequenced, and the lack of alpha or paired-chain data limited which features could be detected. A later analysis found that TCR association rates varied across HLA loci, with DRB1 alleles showing the most associated TCRs and HLA-C alleles the fewest. Some IMGT-functional V segments, including TRBV6-2 and TRBV6-3, could not be told apart with the 87-base-pair reads, so those segments were excluded. In a later analysis, several top co-occurrence clusters were reported to appear linked to parvovirus B19, influenza, CMV and Epstein-Barr virus. In a later analysis, most CMV-associated TCR beta chains were found to appear HLA-restricted, with HLA associations seemingly driven largely by CMV exposure. Correlated functional status among segregating V segments might be attributable to linkage disequilibrium, but an unknown experimental factor could not be ruled out. Because counts were too low, approximately 15 rarely observed V segments, including chromosome 9 orphons, were excluded from the earlier analysis of fewer than 650 of the donors.

Libraries were built with the immunoSEQ multiplex PCR assay. For the multiplex PCR, a mixture combining 60 forward primers for TCR Vbeta segments and 13 reverse primers for TCR Jbeta segments was used. The CDR3 region of rearranged TCR beta genes was amplified from genomic DNA by a multiplex PCR assay. Amplified TCR beta libraries were sequenced as 87-base-pair reads on the Illumina HiSeq System. The study's processing was this. A later analysis counted some 80 million unique TCR beta chains across the 700 or so repertoires, and roughly 10 million of these chains were shared by at least two donors. Raw reads were error-corrected and collapsed into unique sequences with a nearest-neighbor algorithm that merged closely related sequences to remove PCR and sequencing errors. Alignment of CDR3 sequences to IMGT reference sequences was used to assign V, D and J gene segments. For a sequence to be retained, a match of at least six nucleotides was required to both a V gene segment and a J gene segment. A rearrangement was called productive if the CDR3 had no stop codons and remained in frame with V and J, and every other rearrangement was called non-productive. CDR3 was defined by IMGT convention, running from the second conserved V-encoded cysteine to the conserved J-encoded phenylalanine. The earlier analysis of about 640 of the donors excluded any sequence lacking an unambiguous match to a single V gene segment. In an earlier analysis of a few hundred of the donors, a V segment was called functional when productive rearrangements were above 56.7%, and segregating when the standard deviation between donors exceeded 5%. A statistical classification framework was developed to diagnose cytomegalovirus status using the catalog of TCR beta chain sequences. In a later analysis, V and J genes were assigned by comparing TCR nucleotide sequences against IMGT/GENE-DB human TR gene sequences. The TCRdist pipeline was used in a later analysis to assign CDR3 sequences and most-parsimonious VDJ recombination scenarios. In a later analysis, each TCR beta chain was defined by its CDR3 amino acid sequence together with its V-gene family, and reads without a unique V-gene family were excluded. In a later analysis, fewer than 600 highly shared, low-generation-probability nucleotide sequences were removed to address suspected cross-contamination and a sequencing artifact. For each public chain, a later analysis derived a clonal expansion index from normalized ranks of inferred template counts within each repertoire. In a later analysis, generation probabilities were computed using a VDJ recombination model fitted to out-of-frame rearrangements, and the results were checked against IGoR. Hypergeometric tests were used in a later analysis to score TCR-TCR, TCR-HLA and TCR-CMV co-occurrence, with a repertoire-size bias correction applied to the TCR pairs. False discovery rates were estimated in a later analysis by permuting HLA or CMV assignments 20 times. In a later analysis, co-occurring TCRs were grouped using DBSCAN, with TCRdist sequence similarity added in when clustering inside HLA-allele-positive subsets. Co-occurrence clustering excluded repertoires with fewer than 30,000 or more than 120,000 public chains, plus five with anomalous nucleotide sharing. TCRdb carries this immuneACCESS record with in-frame sequences only. Its versions omit some clonotypes, under half of them owing to an unresolved V gene in the studies checked, with the rest unexplained. V, J and clone size are taken as reported in that table, and D and trimming were inferred from the DNA itself. The sample yields tens of thousands of clones; 79% were counted once. The ten largest account for 2.5% of the sample.

From cysteine to phenylalanine, the CDR3 is 15 amino acids long. Only the CDR3 portion is preserved as DNA: 45 bases, with reading frame beginning at the first base. The germline V gene sets CDR1 to MRHNA and CDR2 to SNTAGT. V is pruned by 7 bases and J by 2 bases, leaving 6 bases of the junction without a gene match. A word on this clone: Its antigen is unknown. No much larger clone is present one base from it, and per-base qualities are unavailable.

The cohort consisted of more than 650 healthy bone marrow donors. At the time of sampling, every cohort member was nominally healthy, though immune exposures that went unrecorded were likely present. The donor tested CMV seronegative and was one of the 352 seronegative cohort members. A peripheral blood sample was collected from each donor, and TCR beta sequencing was performed on peripheral blood mononuclear cells. The Qiagen DNeasy Blood Extraction Kit was used to extract genomic DNA from the blood cell samples. This TCR derives from a young man in good health and CMV-seronegative. The rearrangement combines TRBV6-4 with TRBJ2-1, with TRBD2 identical over 9 junction bases. Sample: PBMCs. The nucleotide sequence reads as follows: TGTGCCAGCAAAAGGACTAGCGAGGCCTACAATGAGCAGTTCTTC. It encodes CASKRTSEAYNEQFF.